This paragraph reports one TCR beta chain. This record belongs to a study of blood T cell repertoires in COVID-19. On the study more broadly: The origin of the acute and convalescent COVID-19 samples was the United States, Italy and Spain. The cDNA or gDNA used as material had been derived from T cells, B-cell-depleted T cells, or PBMCs.

Produced via immunoSEQ multiplex PCR; TCRdb's table is partial and in-frame only. The sample includes approximately 110,000 clones, 75% to 90% of them seen just once. CDR1 is MNHEY and CDR2 is SVGAGI in the germline V gene. The length of the CDR3 is 16 residues. Trimming removed 2 bases at V and 0 bases at J, with 8 bases between. The sequenced sample consisted of peripheral blood. The sequence derives from a man between 65 and 80 years old with acute or convalescent COVID-19. The V and J genes are TRBV6-5 and TRBJ2-6; D ambiguous. The CDR3 region is CASSYAQNSGANVLTF. The CDR3, as DNA: TGTGCCAGCAGTTACGCCCAGAACTCTGGGGCCAACGTCCTGACTTTC.